There are a few counts of the clone carrying this TCR beta chain. Its antigen is unidentified. This record belongs to a study of neoadjuvant nivolumab and ipilimumab in lung cancer. The CDR3 spans 13 residues. Trimming removed 4 bases from V and 4 bases from J; junction bases left unmatched: 1. Germline loops: CDR1 SGHNT, CDR2 YYREEE (reference sequence). General observations from the study: Compared with tumor-adjacent uninvolved lung, resected tumors showed greater richness and clonality. TCR sequencing covered a small number of samples.

Produced via immunoSEQ multiplex PCR; TCRdb's table is partial and in-frame only. The table shows roughly 34,000 clones, with more than 85% occurring only once. The chain joins TRBV5-4 to TRBJ2-1; TRBD1 matches at 8 bases. This clonotype was obtained from an adult with non-small cell lung cancer. The material was peripheral blood, obtained after neoadjuvant nivolumab, alone or with ipilimumab, at or shortly before surgery. CDR3 sequence (DNA): TGTGCCAGCAGCCACAGGGGGTACAATGAGCAGTTCTTC. Amino acid sequence: CASSHRGYNEQFF.